These 29 T cell receptor beta chains came from one sample sequenced in a study of blood T cells in healthy people across ages. PCR was performed a second time for roughly 7 to 12 cycles using a sample-barcoded 5' primer and a J-beta primer mix. TCRdb fed the 5' RACE reads into MiXCR, producing one record per CDR3 protein. The sample carries 1.5 million or so distinct CDR3 sequences, 42% recorded once. The sample was blood. The receptors derive from a woman aged 18-35 years in good health.

There are a few counts of this clonotype. The chain uses TRBV6-1 and TRBJ2-3, with 8 bases lining up with TRBD2. CDR1 and CDR2 from the germline V gene are MNHNS and SASEGT. V lost 7 bases to trimming and J lost 0 bases; unmatched junction nucleotides: 12. The CDR3 length is 17 residues. CDR3 sequence (DNA): TGTGCCAGCATATTGAGGGTAGCGGGGCGTAGCACAGATACGCAGTATTTT. Translated: CASILRVAGRSTDTQYF.

There are a few counts of this clonotype. This chain joins TRBV7-9 and TRBJ2-1, with 8 bases fitting TRBD2. The germline gives CDR1 SEHNR, CDR2 FQNEAQ (reference sequence). V was pared by 8 bases and J by 0 bases, with 6 bases of the junction left unmatched. The CDR3 sequence is 15 residues long. DNA of the CDR3: TGTGCCAGCGTCGGGGGGGGAAGCTCCTACAATGAGCAGTTCTTC. Protein: CASVGGGSSYNEQFF.

This chain joins TRBV3-1 and TRBJ1-2; D ambiguous. Trimming pared 1 base from V and 7 bases from J, leaving 7 bases between. Germline lookup yields CDR1 LGHDT and CDR2 YNNKEL (reference sequence). The CDR3 totals 12 residues. The CDR3 spells CASSQVTGGYTF. The CDR3 bases are TGTGCCAGCAGCCAAGTGACGGGTGGCTACACCTTC.

This clonotype appeared a few times. The CDR3: CASSQDPPGASYNSPLHF. The DNA of the CDR3 is TGCGCCAGCAGCCAAGATCCCCCGGGGGCGAGCTATAATTCACCCCTCCACTTT. This chain joins TRBV4-1 and TRBJ1-6; perhaps TRBD1 as D (6 bases). Germline V gene sequence: CDR1 MGHRA, CDR2 YSYEKL. Trimming pared 0 bases from V and 3 bases from J, leaving 15 bases between. The CDR3 sequence is 18 residues long.

The gene calls are TRBV7-6 and TRBJ2-2; 7 bases line up with TRBD2. This CDR3 spans 17 amino acids. Unmatched junction bases numbered 5, after V lost 1 base and J lost 0 bases. The germline CDR1 and CDR2 sequences are SGHVS and FNYEAQ. The CDR3 is CASSLVVGGTNTGELFF. The CDR3 bases are TGTGCCAGCAGCTTAGTTGTCGGGGGGACGAACACCGGGGAGCTGTTTTTT.

The chain is built from TRBV6-5 and TRBJ1-2; 8 bases match TRBD1. The CDR3 loop spans 16 amino acids. CDR1 and CDR2 from the germline V gene are MNHEY and SVGAGI. Losses at the gene ends were 2 bases for V and 8 bases for J; bases not matched to a gene: 13. CDR3: CASSYGAEGQGTGYTF. DNA for the CDR3: TGTGCCAGCAGTTACGGGGCTGAAGGACAGGGTACGGGCTACACCTTC.

The V and J genes are TRBV11-1 and TRBJ2-3, with D perhaps TRBD1 (6 bases). Per germline, CDR1 SGHAT and CDR2 FQDESV (reference sequence). V was cut by 6 bases and J by 4 bases, with 17 bases left in between. The CDR3 is 15 amino acids. The CDR3 reads CASSFKTGGADTQYF. The CDR3 DNA is TGTGCCAGCAGTTTTAAAACTGGGGGCGCAGATACGCAGTATTTT. Full variable domain (missing parts from reference TRBV11-1 and TRBJ2-3): EAEVAQSPRYKITEKSQAVAFWCDPISGHATLYWYRQILGQGPELLVQFQDESVVDDSQLPKDRFSAERLKGVDSTLKIQPAELGDSAMYLCASSFKTGGADTQYFGPGTRLTVL.

This clonotype was detected only a few times. This chain links TRBV20-1 with TRBJ2-7; 9 nucleotides line up with TRBD2. V was pared by 6 bases and J by 6 bases, with 3 bases of the junction left unmatched. Germline CDR1 DFQATT, CDR2 SNEGSKA (reference sequence). The CDR3 contains 11 residues. CDR3: CSAGTSFEQYF. In DNA, the CDR3 is TGCAGTGCCGGGACTAGCTTCGAGCAGTACTTC.

This clonotype was recorded once. A junction end diverges from the germline sequence, so it may reflect a read error. The chain couples TRBV12-3 or TRBV12-4 to TRBJ2-1; TRBD2 matches at 8 bases. The CDR3 length is 14 residues. This chain's CDR3 is CASSFREGRNEQFF. In DNA, the CDR3 is TGTGCCAGCAGTTTTCGGGAGGGGAGAAATGAGCAGTTCTTT.

The gene calls are TRBV29-1 and TRBJ2-7; 13 bases fit TRBD2. V lost 6 bases, J lost 4 bases, and 6 bases stayed unmatched. The CDR3 runs to 14 residues. CDR1 and CDR2 from the germline V gene are SQVTM and ANQGSEA. As DNA, the CDR3 is TGCAGCGTGTATGGACTAGCGGGAGTTTACGAGCAGTACTTC. This gives the protein CSVYGLAGVYEQYF.

V and J are TRBV27 and TRBJ2-7, with a possible D match to TRBD1 (6 bases). Trimming took off 2 bases at V and 4 bases at J, with 12 bases between the two ends. The CDR3 runs to 14 residues. CDR1 is MNHEY, CDR2 SMNVEV, per germline (reference sequence). The CDR3 loop is CASSLTGQKYEQYF. The CDR3 coding sequence is TGTGCCAGCAGTTTAACAGGGCAGAAGTACGAGCAGTACTTC.

The CDR3 DNA reads as TGTGCCAGCAGTGAAGCGTCAGACGGTGAGCAGTTCTTC. Amino acids: CASSEASDGEQFF. The chain recombines TRBV2 with TRBJ2-1; D is ambiguous. The CDR3 length is 13 residues. CDR1 is SNHLY and CDR2 is FYNNEI in the germline V gene. Trimming left V 0 bases short and J 9 bases short, with 9 bases between.

This clonotype was seen more than once but under ten times. The chain has TRBV4-1 and TRBJ2-5; possibly TRBD1 for D (6 bases). The V gene's germline CDR1 is MGHRA and CDR2 YSYEKL. The ends were cut back, 4 bases at V and 0 bases at J, with 15 bases in the middle. This CDR3 region has 16 residues. The CDR3 DNA sequence: TGCGCCAGCAGCCCCCAAGGAGCAGGGGACCAAGAGACCCAGTACTTC. Protein: CASSPQGAGDQETQYF.

The chain uses TRBV20-1 and TRBJ2-7, with D unclear. The V and J ends lost 4 bases and 7 bases respectively, with 8 bases between them. This CDR3 is built from 10 residues. Germline loops: CDR1 DFQATT, CDR2 SNEGSKA (reference sequence). CDR3 nucleotides: TGCAGTGCTAAGGCCGAAGAGCAGTACTTC. Translating gives CSAKAEEQYF.

Details on this clonotype: Compared with germline, one end of the junction differs, possibly owing to a read error. This chain joins TRBV7-2 and TRBJ1-5, with 7 bases identical to TRBD1. The CDR3 consists of 15 residues. Per germline, CDR1 SGHTA and CDR2 FQGNSA. CDR3 coding DNA: TGTGCCAGCAACTTAGAGGCAGGGGGTCATCAGCCCCAGCATTTT. Translating gives CASNLEAGGHQPQHF.

The chain joins TRBV15 to TRBJ2-5, with no clear D. The germline gives CDR1 LNHNV, CDR2 YYDKDF (reference sequence). The CDR3 is 14 amino acids. Trimming left V 3 bases short and J 3 bases short, with 11 bases between. For the CDR3, the DNA is TGTGCCACCAGCAGGGCGGACCCAGAAGAGACCCAGTACTTC. It is translated as CATSRADPEETQYF.

The chain has TRBV4-1 and TRBJ1-5; D not resolved. The germline V and J ends were trimmed by 0 bases and 0 bases, with 12 bases remaining between them. The CDR3 sequence is 17 residues long. Germline loops: CDR1 MGHRA, CDR2 YSYEKL. CDR3 coding DNA: TGCGCCAGCAGCCAAGATCTGACTTCCAATAGCAATCAGCCCCAGCATTTT. It codes for CASSQDLTSNSNQPQHF.

The rearrangement links TRBV27 to TRBJ2-7; D might be TRBD1 (6 bases). There are 14 residues in the CDR3. V shed 4 bases and J shed 6 bases, with 16 bases lying between them. Germline lookup yields CDR1 MNHEY and CDR2 SMNVEV (reference sequence). This CDR3 reads CASSSGYTGSEQYF. CDR3 bases: TGTGCCAGCAGTTCCGGATACACAGGGTCCGAGCAGTACTTC.

There are a few counts of this clonotype. The chain has TRBV12-3 or TRBV12-4 and TRBJ2-7, with 9 positions matching TRBD2. V lost 2 bases to trimming and J lost 2 bases; unmatched junction nucleotides: 4. The CDR3 runs to 15 residues. The CDR3 region has the DNA TGTGCCAGCAGTTTACAGGCTAGCGGGGCCTACGAGCAGTACTTC. This translates into CASSLQASGAYEQYF.

Only one count was recorded for this clonotype. The chain has TRBV5-1 and TRBJ1-2, with a tentative D call TRBD1 (5 bases). Per germline, CDR1 SGHRS and CDR2 YFSETQ. There are 12 residues in the CDR3. Trimming pared 10 bases from V and 7 bases from J, leaving 17 bases between. The CDR3 nucleotides are TGCGCCTCAGCAACTTACGGGGGTGGCTACACCTTC. Protein sequence: CASATYGGGYTF. The full variable domain, its missing parts supplied by reference TRBV5-1 and TRBJ1-2, is KAGVTQTPRYLIKTRGQQVTLSCSPISGHRSVSWYQQTPGQGLQFLFEYFSETQRNKGNFPGRFSGRQFSNSRSEMNVSTLELGDSALYLCASATYGGGYTFGSGTRLTVV.

The gene calls are TRBV7-3 and TRBJ2-1; the match to TRBD2 covers 8 bases. This CDR3 region has 14 residues. J lost 9 bases, V lost 0 bases, and 4 bases had no gene match. Per the germline V gene, CDR1 is SGHTA and CDR2 is FQGTGA. In DNA form, the CDR3 reads TGTGCCAGCAGCTTAACGCCCGGGACTAGTGAGCAGTTCTTC. Its protein product is CASSLTPGTSEQFF.

V usage is TRBV20-1 and J usage is TRBJ2-5; D may be TRBD1 (7 bases). Per germline, CDR1 DFQATT and CDR2 SNEGSKA (reference sequence). Trimming shortened V by 5 bases and J by 5 bases, and 21 bases separated the two germline ends. The CDR3 is made up of 15 amino acids. The CDR3 nucleotides are TGCAGTGCTCCCCTGGGCAGGGGGGATTTGGAGACCCAGTACTTC. As protein: CSAPLGRGDLETQYF.

V usage is TRBV29-1 and J usage is TRBJ2-5, with TRBD2 matching 13 bases. CDR3 length: 14 residues. The V segment lost 6 bases and the J segment 11 bases; nucleotides outside the gene matches: 12. The germline CDR1 and CDR2 sequences are SQVTM and ANQGSEA. The CDR3 sequence: CSVRTSGSPHEQYF. Here the CDR3 DNA reads TGCAGCGTCAGGACTAGCGGGAGCCCCCATGAGCAGTACTTC. Together with reference TRBV29-1 and TRBJ2-5, the CDR3 gives the full variable domain: SAVISQKPSRDICQRGTSLTIQCQVDSQVTMMFWYRQQPGQSLTLIATANQGSEATYESGFVIDKFPISRPNLTFSTLTVSNMSPEDSSIYLCSVRTSGSPHEQYFGPGTRLLVL.

This clonotype appeared many times. This chain links TRBV12-3 or TRBV12-4 with TRBJ2-5; 7 bases are shared with TRBD1. Trimming removed 5 bases from V and 7 bases from J; junction bases left unmatched: 7. The CDR3 extends over 13 amino acids. CDR3: CASSSDRVGTQYF. The CDR3 coding sequence is TGTGCCAGCAGTAGTGACAGGGTGGGGACCCAGTACTTC.

This clonotype was observed a few times. V gene TRBV27 combines with J gene TRBJ2-7; D is undetermined. Trimming left V 0 bases short and J 0 bases short, with 6 bases between. The CDR3 loop spans 14 amino acids. Germline assignment: CDR1 MNHEY and CDR2 SMNVEV (reference sequence). CDR3 nucleotides: TGTGCCAGCAGTTTATCCCTAGTCTCCTACGAGCAGTACTTC. Translated, it gives CASSLSLVSYEQYF.

CDR3: CASSLAAQTYEQYF. Here the CDR3 DNA reads TGTGCCAGCAGCTTAGCGGCCCAGACCTACGAGCAGTACTTC. The V call is TRBV7-9, the J call TRBJ2-7; no definite D call. The V end was cut by 0 bases, the J end by 2 bases, with 8 bases between. The CDR3 covers 14 residues. Germline CDR1 is SEHNR and CDR2 is FQNEAQ (reference sequence).

This chain links TRBV2 with TRBJ2-4; D gene ambiguous. The CDR3 contains 16 residues. The germline gives CDR1 SNHLY, CDR2 FYNNEI. Trimming shortened V by 6 bases and J by 0 bases, and 15 bases separated the two germline ends. In DNA form, the CDR3 reads TGTGCCAGCAGCGGCCTGTCTGGGCTAGCCAAAAACATTCAGTACTTC. Protein sequence: CASSGLSGLAKNIQYF.

The V and J genes are TRBV6-6 and TRBJ2-2, with unresolved D. The V gene lost 6 bases and the J gene lost 7 bases, with 24 bases spanning the gap. Germline CDR1 reads MNHNY; CDR2 reads SVGAGI (reference sequence). There are 17 residues in the CDR3. The CDR3 sequence is CASSPLRLDLDIGELFF. In nucleotides, the CDR3 is TGTGCCAGCAGCCCCCTCAGACTTGACTTAGACATCGGGGAGCTGTTTTTT.

This clonotype was seen a handful of times. The chain is built from TRBV4-1 and TRBJ2-3; D gene uncertain. Germline V gene sequence: CDR1 MGHRA, CDR2 YSYEKL. The germline V and J ends were trimmed by 0 bases and 2 bases, with 9 bases remaining between them. The CDR3 is made up of 15 amino acids. CDR3 sequence reads: CASSQDGIFTDTQYF. The CDR3 coding sequence is TGCGCCAGCAGCCAAGATGGAATATTCACAGATACGCAGTATTTT.